Listed below are T cell receptor beta chains from one sample, sequenced in a study of blood T cell repertoires in COVID-19. The method was immunoSEQ multiplex PCR; TCRdb's version includes in-frame clones alone and lacks a portion of them. Of tens of thousands of clones detected, over 65% appear once; the ten largest clones hold around 13%. Sequenced material: peripheral blood. The source of these receptors is a man in his fifties with active or convalescent COVID-19. CDR3s include the opening cysteine and the closing phenylalanine or tryptophan. Each record gives: V gene, clone size, D gene, J gene, CDR3 DNA, CDR3 protein. D genes are given only for firm matches. Clone size is stated in some rows and not others, as once, few, many or a class when expanded.

>TRBV5-1|-|-|TRBJ2-5
TGCGCCAGCAGTACAAACAACCCCGAGACCCAGTACTTC
CASSTNNPETQYF
>TRBV6-2/TRBV6-3|-|-|TRBJ1-2
TGTGCCAGCAGTCGGCCGACCCAGGGTCCTGGCTACACCTTC
CASSRPTQGPGYTF
>TRBV19|once|-|TRBJ1-1
TGTGCCAGTAGTGGAGGAAGAGCTCTTATGAACACTGAAGCTTTCTTT
CASSGGRALMNTEAFF
>TRBV2|-|TRBD1|TRBJ1-2
TGTGCCAGCTTCGAGTGGACAGGGGATCTTTGGTACACCTTC
CASFEWTGDLWYTF
>TRBV28|-|-|TRBJ1-4
TGTGCCAGCAGTTTGCCGGGACACCTTGCAACTAATGAAAAACTGTTTTTT
CASSLPGHLATNEKLFF
>TRBV7-9|-|TRBD1|TRBJ1-2
TGTGCCAGCAGCTTGTCCATAACTAACAGGGGAGAAGGCTACACCTTC
CASSLSITNRGEGYTF
>TRBV7-8|-|-|TRBJ2-5
TGTGCCAGCCACCCGGGGAGGGGGGGGTACCAAGAGACCCAGTACTTC
CASHPGRGGYQETQYF
>TRBV7-7|-|TRBD2|TRBJ2-5
TGTGCCAGCAGTCAAGCGGGGGCCCAAGAGACCCAGTACTTC
CASSQAGAQETQYF
>TRBV11-2|-|-|TRBJ2-3
TGTGCCAGCAGCGGACGGGGTTCGGGATCGGATACGCAGTATTTT
CASSGRGSGSDTQYF
>TRBV12-3/TRBV12-4|-|TRBD1|TRBJ2-1
TGTGCCGGGAACAGGGGAAGGCACAATGAGCAGTTCTTC
CAGNRGRHNEQFF
>TRBV10-3|-|TRBD1|TRBJ1-3
TGTGCCATCAGTGAGTCGGACAGGGGGGCTGGAAACACCATATATTTT
CAISESDRGAGNTIYF
>TRBV2|-|-|TRBJ2-7
TGTGCCAGCAGCGACAGGTACTCCTACGAGCAGTACTTC
CASSDRYSYEQYF
>TRBV30|-|TRBD1|TRBJ1-5
TGTGCCTGGGGCCCCCTGGGACAGACCCCATTTCATTTT
CAWGPLGQTPFHF
>TRBV5-6|-|-|TRBJ2-3
TGTGCCAGCAGCTTGACCCAGGGCACAGATACGCAGTATTTT
CASSLTQGTDTQYF
>TRBV27|-|TRBD1|TRBJ1-1
TGTGCCAGCAGCTCCTCCGGGACAGGGGTGGAGGCATACACTGAAGCTTTCTTT
CASSSSGTGVEAYTEAFF
>TRBV7-9|-|-|TRBJ2-7
TGTGCCAGCAGCTTAACAGGACAGACTAACTACGAGCAGTACTTC
CASSLTGQTNYEQYF
>TRBV6-5|-|-|TRBJ2-7
TGTGCCAGCACCCCCACAGGCAGGCGCCACGAGCAGTACTTC
CASTPTGRRHEQYF
>TRBV6-1|-|TRBD1|TRBJ1-2
TGTGCCAGCAGTGAAGCGTCGACAGGGATGGGCTATGGCTACACCTTC
CASSEASTGMGYGYTF
>TRBV5-4|-|TRBD2|TRBJ2-5
TGTGCCATCCGCAGGCGGGGGGACCAAGAGACCCAGTACTTC
CAIRRRGDQETQYF
>TRBV9|-|TRBD1|TRBJ2-7
TGTGCCAGCAGCGTGACAGGGTCTTACGAGCAGTACTTC
CASSVTGSYEQYF
>TRBV12-3/TRBV12-4|-|TRBD2|TRBJ2-5
TGTGCCAGCAGACTAGCGGAGAAAGAGACCCAGTACTTC
CASRLAEKETQYF
>TRBV12-3/TRBV12-4|-|-|TRBJ1-1
TGTGCCAGCAGTTTAGCAACCGGGACTGAAGCTTTCTTT
CASSLATGTEAFF
>TRBV7-9|-|-|TRBJ1-3
TGTGCCAGCACCACCCGGTCCAGAAACACCATATATTTT
CASTTRSRNTIYF
>TRBV11-3|-|-|TRBJ1-1
TGTGCCAGCAGCTTAGGAGCTCTCACTGAAGCTTTCTTT
CASSLGALTEAFF
>TRBV29-1|-|TRBD1|TRBJ1-2
TGCAGCGTTGGCCAGGGGGCAAGTAACTATGGCTACACCTTC
CSVGQGASNYGYTF
>TRBV19|-|TRBD1|TRBJ1-2
TGTGCCAGTAGTACCGGGACAGGGAACGGCTACACCTTC
CASSTGTGNGYTF
>TRBV18|-|-|TRBJ1-2
TGTGCCAGCTCAGGACTGTATGGCTACACCTTC
CASSGLYGYTF
>TRBV30|-|-|TRBJ2-5
TGTGCCTGTCCTAGAGGGACTGATGCGAAGACCCAGTACTTC
CACPRGTDAKTQYF
>TRBV19|-|-|TRBJ2-6
TGTGCCAGTACCCGCCCGGGCGGGTCTGGGGCCAACGTCCTGACTTTC
CASTRPGGSGANVLTF
>TRBV7-6|-|TRBD1|TRBJ2-1
TGTGCCAGCAGCGTGGACAGGAGCCCCTACAATGAGCAGTTCTTC
CASSVDRSPYNEQFF
>TRBV27|-|TRBD1|TRBJ2-1
TGTGCCAGCAGACAGGGGTACTACAATGAGCAGTTCTTC
CASRQGYYNEQFF
>TRBV6-5|once|-|TRBJ1-1
TGTGCCAGCAGTCCCGGGGAGGGGAACACTGAAGCTTTCTTT
CASSPGEGNTEAFF
>TRBV15|-|-|TRBJ1-2
TGTGCCACCACCCCCTGGTTACAGGACCTTAACTATGGCTACACCTTC
CATTPWLQDLNYGYTF
>TRBV2|-|TRBD1|TRBJ1-6
TGTGCCAGCAGCCTACAGGGGGTCTCCTATAATTCACCCCTCCACTTT
CASSLQGVSYNSPLHF
>TRBV30|-|-|TRBJ1-5
TGTGCTACTGGGGGCAGGAGCAATCAGCCCCAGCATTTT
CATGGRSNQPQHF
>TRBV18|-|TRBD2|TRBJ2-2
TGTGCCAGCTCACCACGAGGCGGGGGTGACACCGGGGAGCTGTTTTTT
CASSPRGGGDTGELFF
>TRBV19|-|TRBD1|TRBJ1-2
TGTGCCAGTAGTTTGGGACAGCCCCTGGGCTACACCTTC
CASSLGQPLGYTF
>TRBV5-5|-|TRBD2|TRBJ2-3
TGTGCCAGCAGCTTGAAGGCGGGGGGGCCAACAGATACGCAGTATTTT
CASSLKAGGPTDTQYF
>TRBV7-2|-|TRBD2|TRBJ2-7
TGTGCCAGCAGCCTCCCGGGCGGGGGGAGCTCCTACGAGCAGTACTTC
CASSLPGGGSSYEQYF
>TRBV29-1|-|TRBD2|TRBJ2-7
TGCAGCGTTGATACAGCGGGGGAGTCGGCCGAGCAGTACTTC
CSVDTAGESAEQYF